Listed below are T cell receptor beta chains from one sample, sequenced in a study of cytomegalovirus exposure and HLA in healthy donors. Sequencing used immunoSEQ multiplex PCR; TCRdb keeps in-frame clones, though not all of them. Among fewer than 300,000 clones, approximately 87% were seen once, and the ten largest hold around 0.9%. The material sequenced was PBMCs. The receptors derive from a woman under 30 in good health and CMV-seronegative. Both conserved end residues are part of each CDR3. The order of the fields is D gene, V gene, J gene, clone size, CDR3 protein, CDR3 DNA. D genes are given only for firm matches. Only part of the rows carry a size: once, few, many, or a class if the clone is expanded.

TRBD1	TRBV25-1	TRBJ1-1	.	CASKETGLNTEAFF	TGTGCCAGCAAAGAGACAGGGCTCAACACTGAAGCTTTCTTT
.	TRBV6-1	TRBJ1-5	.	CASSEFTSNQPQHF	TGTGCCAGCAGTGAATTCACAAGCAATCAGCCCCAGCATTTT
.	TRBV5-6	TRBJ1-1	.	CASSLDPGRNTEAFF	TGTGCCAGCAGCTTGGACCCGGGGAGGAACACTGAAGCTTTCTTT
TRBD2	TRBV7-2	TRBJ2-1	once	CASSLGLAGGRSSYNEQFF	TGTGCCAGCAGCTTAGGTCTAGCGGGAGGCCGGAGCTCCTACAATGAGCAGTTCTTC
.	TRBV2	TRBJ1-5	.	CASRRDSNQPQHF	TGTGCCAGCAGGCGCGATAGCAATCAGCCCCAGCATTTT
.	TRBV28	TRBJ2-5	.	CASSFPGLLETQYF	TGTGCCAGCAGTTTCCCGGGGTTACTCGAGACCCAGTACTTC
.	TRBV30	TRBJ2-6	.	CAWFGWQGSAGTSGANVLTF	TGTGCCTGGTTCGGTTGGCAGGGATCCGCTGGAACCTCTGGGGCCAACGTCCTGACTTTC
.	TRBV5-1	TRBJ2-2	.	CASSLVGGLQGSTGELFF	TGCGCCAGCAGCTTGGTCGGGGGCCTACAGGGGTCCACCGGGGAGCTGTTTTTT
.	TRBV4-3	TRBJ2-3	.	CASSQDTGHVADTQYF	TGCGCCAGCAGCCAAGATACAGGGCATGTAGCGGATACGCAGTATTTT
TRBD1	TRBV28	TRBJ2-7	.	CASGPRTGSYEQYF	TGTGCCAGCGGTCCACGGACAGGTTCCTACGAGCAGTACTTC
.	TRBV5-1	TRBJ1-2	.	CASSGTGIWGYTF	TGCGCCAGCAGCGGAACAGGGATCTGGGGCTACACCTTC
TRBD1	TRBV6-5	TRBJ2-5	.	CASSYLTGGRETQYF	TGTGCCAGCAGTTACTTGACAGGGGGCAGGGAGACCCAGTACTTC
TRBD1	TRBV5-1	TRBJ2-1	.	CASSLGGGDEQFF	TGCGCCAGCAGCTTGGGAGGGGGCGATGAGCAGTTCTTC
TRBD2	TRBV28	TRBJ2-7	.	CASSTSGRDSEQYF	TGTGCCAGCAGTACTAGCGGACGCGATTCGGAGCAGTACTTC
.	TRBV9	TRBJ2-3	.	CASSVVTSTDTQYF	TGTGCCAGCAGCGTAGTAACTAGCACAGATACGCAGTATTTT
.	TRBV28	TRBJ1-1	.	CASRRGLMNTEAFF	TGTGCCAGTCGGCGGGGCTTGATGAACACTGAAGCTTTCTTT
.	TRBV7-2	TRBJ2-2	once	CASSPDSNTGELFF	TGTGCCAGCAGCCCCGACAGCAACACCGGGGAGCTGTTTTTT
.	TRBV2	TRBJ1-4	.	CASTGLTTNEKLFF	TGTGCCAGCACAGGGCTAACAACTAATGAAAAACTGTTTTTT
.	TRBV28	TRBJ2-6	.	CASSLSGANVLTF	TGTGCCAGCAGTTTATCAGGGGCCAACGTCCTGACTTTC
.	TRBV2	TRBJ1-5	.	CASSPRGHIGNQPQHF	TGTGCCAGCAGTCCACGCGGACACATCGGCAATCAGCCCCAGCATTTT
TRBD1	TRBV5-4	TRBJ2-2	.	CASSFRGRNTGELFF	TGTGCCAGCAGCTTCAGGGGGCGAAACACCGGGGAGCTGTTTTTT
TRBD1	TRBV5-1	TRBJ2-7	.	CASSSDRVGEQYF	TGCGCCAGCAGCTCAGACAGGGTGGGCGAGCAGTACTTC
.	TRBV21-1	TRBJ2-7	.	CASSKDHGLADSPPYEQYF	TGTGCCAGCAGCAAAGATCATGGACTAGCGGATTCACCACCCTACGAGCAGTACTTC
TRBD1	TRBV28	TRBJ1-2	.	CASSPDRAPGYTF	TGTGCCAGCAGTCCGGACAGGGCACCTGGCTACACCTTC
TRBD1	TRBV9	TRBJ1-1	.	CASSPRGQGTPEAFF	TGTGCCAGCAGCCCGAGGGGACAGGGGACGCCTGAAGCTTTCTTT
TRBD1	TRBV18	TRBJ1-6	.	CASSLRQGVGNSPLHF	TGTGCCAGCTCACTTAGACAGGGGGTTGGAAATTCACCCCTCCACTTT
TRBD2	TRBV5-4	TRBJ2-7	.	CASSLVASGNYEQYF	TGTGCCAGCAGCTTGGTGGCTAGCGGAAACTACGAGCAGTACTTC
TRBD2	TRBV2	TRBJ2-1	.	CASTSTSGSYNEQFF	TGTGCCAGCACCTCGACTAGCGGCTCCTACAATGAGCAGTTCTTC
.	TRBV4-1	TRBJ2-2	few	CASSQEPQGIGELFF	TGCGCCAGCAGCCAAGAGCCACAGGGAATCGGGGAGCTGTTTTTT
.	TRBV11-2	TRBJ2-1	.	CASSPTGTHNEQFF	TGTGCCAGCAGCCCAACCGGGACACACAATGAGCAGTTCTTC
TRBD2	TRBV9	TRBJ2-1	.	CASSVRLAGVEQFF	TGTGCCAGCAGCGTTAGACTAGCGGGAGTTGAGCAGTTCTTC
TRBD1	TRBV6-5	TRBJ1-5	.	CASSQTGDYNQPQHF	TGTGCCAGCAGCCAGACAGGGGATTACAATCAGCCCCAGCATTTT
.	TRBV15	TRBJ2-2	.	CATSRDLWRGELFF	TGTGCCACCAGCAGAGATTTGTGGAGGGGGGAGCTGTTTTTT
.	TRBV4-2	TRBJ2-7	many	CASSHYRHTSYEQYF	TGTGCCAGCAGCCATTATCGGCACACTAGCTACGAGCAGTACTTC
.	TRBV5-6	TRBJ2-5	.	CASSRSGLMETQYF	TGTGCCAGCAGCCGCAGCGGCCTGATGGAGACCCAGTACTTC
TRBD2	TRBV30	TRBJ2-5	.	CAWAGTSGRGSAETQYF	TGTGCCTGGGCGGGGACTAGCGGGAGAGGTTCGGCAGAGACCCAGTACTTC
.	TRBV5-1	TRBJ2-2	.	CASSLGGSTGELFF	TGCGCCAGCAGCTTGGGAGGGTCTACCGGGGAGCTGTTTTTT
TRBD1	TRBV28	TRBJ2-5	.	CASREQGARETQYF	TGTGCCAGCAGGGAACAGGGGGCGAGGGAGACCCAGTACTTC
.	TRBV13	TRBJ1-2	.	CASSFGARGYTF	TGTGCCAGCAGCTTTGGTGCGCGTGGCTACACCTTC
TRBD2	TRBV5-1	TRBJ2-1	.	CASSLVGTSGREGQFF	TGCGCCAGCAGCTTGGTGGGGACTAGCGGGAGAGAGGGGCAGTTCTTC
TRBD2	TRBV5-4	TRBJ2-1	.	CASSPGTTHNEQFF	TGTGCCAGCAGCCCCGGGACTACACACAATGAGCAGTTCTTC
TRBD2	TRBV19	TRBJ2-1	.	CASSRLAGGAYNEQFF	TGTGCCAGTAGTAGACTAGCGGGGGGGGCCTACAATGAGCAGTTCTTC
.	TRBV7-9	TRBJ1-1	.	CASSLDLNTEAFF	TGTGCCAGCAGCTTAGATCTTAACACTGAAGCTTTCTTT
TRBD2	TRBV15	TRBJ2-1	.	CATSRRGLAGDPEQFF	TGTGCCACCAGCAGACGCGGACTAGCGGGAGACCCAGAGCAGTTCTTC
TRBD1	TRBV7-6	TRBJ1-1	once	CASSVTGENTEAFF	TGTGCCAGCAGCGTAACAGGGGAGAACACTGAAGCTTTCTTT